This T cell receptor (beta chain) was retrieved from a study of CD8+ T cells in alopecia areata. About the study: Affected scalp percentage set treated patients' severity scores. Notes on the study in general: Numerous clones, expanded in lesions, remained in scalp and blood during tofacitinib.

As the sequencing template, cDNA was produced by extracting RNA and reverse transcribing it. The protocol was immunoSEQ multiplex PCR, while the TCRdb copy is restricted to in-frame clones and leaves out a portion. The sample lists 60,000 to 85,000 clones, approximately 66% seen once, with about 20% in the top ten. Sample treatment: oral pan-JAK inhibitor, 5-10 mg twice daily. CDR3 length equals 17 residues. The germline gives CDR1 SGHAT, CDR2 FQNNGV. Trimming removed 5 bases from V and 2 bases from J; junction bases left unmatched: 11. Details on this clone: The target antigen is unknown.

Sample: CD8+ T cells sorted from blood, taken at week 24, from a patient treated with tofacitinib. The source of this sequence is a human donor with alopecia areata. V and J are TRBV11-2 and TRBJ2-1; TRBD1 aligns across 8 bases. CDR3 region: CASSPLGQGPTYNEQFF. DNA for the CDR3: TGTGCCAGCAGCCCCCTTGGACAGGGTCCAACCTACAATGAGCAGTTCTTC.